This paragraph covers one T cell receptor beta chain sequence. There is no known antigen for this receptor. No base-level quality is on record; no much larger clone is a single base apart. This sample stems from a study of human T cells and chemical hapten exposure (dated by TCRdb to about 2021). For context, the study as a whole: For sensitization, 2% DPC in acetone was applied to a 2 cm by 2 cm area of upper inner arm skin. For TCR sequencing, blood came from 25 to 30 alopecia patients at anywhere from one to four time points (pre-sensitization, 2, 6 and 24 weeks). In alopecia patients, the study followed how the peripheral blood TCR repertoire changed in vivo over primary and secondary sensitization to diphenylcyclopropenone (DPC), a hapten. Patch testing on the upper back used Finn chambers containing 0.01% DPC, with scoring done after 6 days according to International Contact Dermatitis Research Group standards. Weekly therapeutic DPC doses were additionally applied to the scalp of patients throughout the roughly 22-week study period. Blood samples were taken from patients before sensitization (week 0) and at 2, 6 and about 24 weeks after DPC sensitization. Alopecia areata with under or over 50% scalp involvement, alopecia totalis and alopecia universalis were represented in the patient cohort, which was mostly female. Libraries were combined into a pool for sequencing, and differences in TCR yield between samples came mainly from small differences in library volumes within the pool. Results the study describes overall, beyond this receptor: After repeated subsampling, the strength of the expansion versus patch-test correlation and the threshold at which it became significant changed. Because all patients had alopecia, a presumed autoimmune disease, the immune response of the patients might differ from that of healthy individuals. A positive correlation was found between the number of PT1 expanded TCRs and patch test score, with significance reached at thresholds 8, 16 and 32 but not 4. Expanded TCRs formed significantly more large CDR3 similarity clusters than pre-sensitization or healthy control sets, consistent with antigen-driven responses. DPC sensitization did not change how many TCRs were above 1 in 1000 frequency, and no evidence was found of alterations in global repertoire structure.

The library was generated by RACE. Sequenced on a NextSeq 500. During library preparation, unique molecular identifiers were attached to individual cDNA molecules so that TCRs could be counted quantitatively and reproducibly. Both TCR alpha and TCR beta chains were sequenced from each blood RNA sample. Under the source paper's analysis protocol: Samples had a median of 95,638 TCRs, with a range from about 20,000 to 690,600. V, J and CDR3 annotation of the TCR reads was performed with the Decombinator software suite. For the PS versus PT1 abundance plots, all samples were subsampled to the same number of TCRs (28,000). TCRs were defined as expanded if absent before sensitization and observed at least eight times at the 2-week time point. The raw public data were reprocessed by TCRdb itself: fastp quality trimming at Q25, MiXCR clonotype calling, in-frame beta chains only. CDR3 protein sequences are deduplicated, and each keeps its most common genes and DNA. Clone size and V and J calls follow TCRdb, not the original study. The sample yields around 56,000 distinct CDR3 sequences; roughly a tenth were counted once. Roughly 8.8% of the sample goes to the ten largest clones.

The time point label, read with the paper, signifies: pre-sensitization, week 0. Sample treatment or condition, as interpreted from the label and publication: therapeutic diphenylcyclopropenone sensitization with weekly scalp DPC. At every patch-test visit, the blood draw took place before the patch test was put on. Eligible patients were aged 18 to 70, diagnosed with alopecia, deemed suitable for DPC therapy, and excluded if pregnant. Total RNA was extracted from unfractionated whole blood that had been collected in Tempus Blood RNA tubes. The material sequenced was whole blood, taken in connection with sensitization to the hapten diphenylcyclopropenone (DPC). This sequence originates from a man between 40 and 49 years old with alopecia areata. Some clones in this sample may be carry-over from other donors' samples.

The CDR3 reads as follows: CASRGRTGELFF. The DNA is as follows: TGTGCCAGCAGGGGGCGCACCGGGGAGCTGTTTTTT. Recombination linked TRBV4-2 to TRBJ2-2, and the D gene may be TRBD1, 5 bases matching. V is pared back by 6 bases and J by 4 bases, with 6 bases lying between the germline termini. Taken from cysteine to phenylalanine, the CDR3 has 12 residues. Here the CDR3 DNA is all that survives: 36 bases in frame from base 1. The germline V gene encodes CDR1 LGHNA and CDR2 YNFKEQ.